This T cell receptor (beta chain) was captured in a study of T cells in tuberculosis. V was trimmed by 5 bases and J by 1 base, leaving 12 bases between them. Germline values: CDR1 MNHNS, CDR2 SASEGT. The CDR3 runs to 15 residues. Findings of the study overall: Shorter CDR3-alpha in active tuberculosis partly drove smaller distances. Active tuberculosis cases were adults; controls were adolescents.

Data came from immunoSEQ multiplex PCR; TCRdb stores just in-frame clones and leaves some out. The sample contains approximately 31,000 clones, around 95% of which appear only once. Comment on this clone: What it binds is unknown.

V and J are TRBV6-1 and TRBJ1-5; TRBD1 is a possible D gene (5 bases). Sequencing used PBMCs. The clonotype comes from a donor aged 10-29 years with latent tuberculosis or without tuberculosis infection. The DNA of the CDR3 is TGTGCCAGCAGTCCCGGGGACTTAAGCAATCAGCCCCAGCATTTT. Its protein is CASSPGDLSNQPQHF.